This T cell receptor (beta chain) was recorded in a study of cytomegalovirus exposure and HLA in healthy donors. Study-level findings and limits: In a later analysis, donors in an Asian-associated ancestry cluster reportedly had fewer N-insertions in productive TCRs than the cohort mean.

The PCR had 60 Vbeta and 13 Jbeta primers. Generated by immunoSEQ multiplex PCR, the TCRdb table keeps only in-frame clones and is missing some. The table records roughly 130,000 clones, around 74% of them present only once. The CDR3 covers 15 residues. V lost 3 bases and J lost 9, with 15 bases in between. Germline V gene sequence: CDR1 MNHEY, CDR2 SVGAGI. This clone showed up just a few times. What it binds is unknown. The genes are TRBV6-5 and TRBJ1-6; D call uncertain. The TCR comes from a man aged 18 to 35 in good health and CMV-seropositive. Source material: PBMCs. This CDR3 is CASSYRSSRGSPLHF. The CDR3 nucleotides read TGTGCCAGCAGTTATCGCAGTTCCCGGGGTTCACCCCTCCACTTT.